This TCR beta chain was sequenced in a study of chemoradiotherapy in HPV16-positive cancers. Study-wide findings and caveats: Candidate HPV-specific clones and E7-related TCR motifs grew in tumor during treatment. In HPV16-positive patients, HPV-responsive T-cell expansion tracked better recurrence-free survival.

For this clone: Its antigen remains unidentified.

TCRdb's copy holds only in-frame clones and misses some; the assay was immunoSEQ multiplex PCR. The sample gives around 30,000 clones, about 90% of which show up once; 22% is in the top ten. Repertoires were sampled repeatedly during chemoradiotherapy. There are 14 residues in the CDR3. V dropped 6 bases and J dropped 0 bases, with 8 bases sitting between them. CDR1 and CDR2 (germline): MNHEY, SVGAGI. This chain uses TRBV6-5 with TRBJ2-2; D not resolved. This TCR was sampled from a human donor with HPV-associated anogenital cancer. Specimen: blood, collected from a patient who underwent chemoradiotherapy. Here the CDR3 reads CASSPGTNTGELFF. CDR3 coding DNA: TGTGCCAGCAGCCCGGGCACGAACACCGGGGAGCTGTTTTTT.